These 24 T cell receptor beta chains came from one sample sequenced in a study of cytomegalovirus exposure and HLA in healthy donors. The PCR had 60 Vbeta and 13 Jbeta primers. Assay: immunoSEQ multiplex PCR; the TCRdb copy retains only in-frame clones and omits some. The profile covers roughly 150,000 clones, with roughly 72% appearing a single time and 0.95% to 1.1% taken by the ten largest. Specimen: PBMCs. All receptors derive from a woman aged 40-49 years in good health and CMV-seronegative.

The J gene is TRBJ2-3, the V gene TRBV4-2; D not certain. The CDR3 is 15 amino acids. The V and J ends lost 0 bases and 4 bases respectively, with 11 bases between them. CDR1 is LGHNA and CDR2 is YNFKEQ in the germline V gene. CDR3 nucleotides: TGTGCCAGCAGCCAAGATCGGGTCGGAGCAGATACGCAGTATTTT. As protein: CASSQDRVGADTQYF.

A single count supports this clone. The DNA of the CDR3 is TGTGCCAGCAGTTCCTTAGTCCAAGAGACCCAGTACTTC. This sequence encodes CASSSLVQETQYF. The chain is built from TRBV27 and TRBJ2-5; no definite D call. The CDR3 has 13 residues. Germline V gene sequence: CDR1 MNHEY, CDR2 SMNVEV (reference sequence). Trimming stripped 4 bases from V and 1 base from J, with 7 bases between.

J is TRBJ2-5 and V is TRBV30, with TRBD2 matching 13 bases. With 5 bases clipped from V and 4 bases from J, the junction kept 4 bases outside the gene matches. This CDR3 is built from 14 residues. Per the germline V gene, CDR1 is GTSNPN and CDR2 is SVGIG (reference sequence). CDR3 DNA: TGTGCCTGGGGGGGACTAGCGGGAATAGAGACCCAGTACTTC. Translating it yields CAWGGLAGIETQYF.

The chain is built from TRBV19 and TRBJ2-7; D is possibly TRBD1 (5 bases). The CDR3 runs 14 residues. The V end was cut by 3 bases, the J end by 2 bases, with 11 bases between. CDR1 is LNHDA and CDR2 is SQIVND in the germline V gene (reference sequence). CDR3 in DNA: TGTGCCAGTAGTATTACAGGACCTCCCTACGAGCAGTACTTC. Its protein product is CASSITGPPYEQYF.

A note on this clone: An end of the junction does not agree with germline; a read error may underlie this. The chain recombines TRBV27 with TRBJ1-4; 10 nucleotides line up with TRBD1. Per the germline V gene, CDR1 is MNHEY and CDR2 is SMNVEV (reference sequence). The CDR3 extends over 15 amino acids. The CDR3 DNA is TGTGCCAGCAGTATATCGGGACAGGGGTTTGAAAAACTGTTTTTT. Its protein product is CASSISGQGFEKLFF.

The V and J genes are TRBV2 and TRBJ1-5; a possible D gene is TRBD1 (6 bases). CDR1 is SNHLY and CDR2 is FYNNEI in the germline V gene. The CDR3 consists of 17 residues. V gave up 8 bases and J gave up 6 bases, with 26 bases separating them. The CDR3 DNA reads TGTGCCAGCGGCGATAACTTGACAGGTGGTCGCGGTCAGCCCCAGCATTTT. It codes for CASGDNLTGGRGQPQHF.

In its sample, this clone was seen a few times. V and J are TRBV9 and TRBJ2-1, with TRBD2 matching over 12 bases. The V segment lost 0 bases and the J segment 7 bases; nucleotides outside the gene matches: 2. Germline V gene data show CDR1 as SGDLS and CDR2 as YYNGEE. The CDR3 has 15 amino acids. The CDR3: CASSVGTSGMNEQFF. DNA of the CDR3: TGTGCCAGCAGCGTAGGGACTAGCGGGATGAATGAGCAGTTCTTC.

This clone showed up just once. The chain recombines TRBV5-1 with TRBJ1-1, with D tentatively TRBD1 (5 bases). This CDR3 is built from 16 residues. V lost 4 bases to trimming and J lost 0 bases, with 16 bases between them. Germline V gene data show CDR1 as SGHRS and CDR2 as YFSETQ. The CDR3 is CASSLLGRDLNTEAFF. The CDR3 DNA follows: TGCGCCAGCAGCCTGCTTGGGAGGGACTTGAACACTGAAGCTTTCTTT.

The V gene is TRBV7-9, the J gene TRBJ2-7; 10 bases agree with TRBD1. There are 14 residues in the CDR3. The junction had 7 bases not matched to a gene; V was cut back by 8 bases and J by 3 bases. The V gene's germline CDR1 is SEHNR and CDR2 FQNEAQ (reference sequence). The CDR3 spells CASGGDRGDYEQYF. Here the CDR3 DNA reads TGTGCCAGCGGGGGGGACAGGGGAGACTACGAGCAGTACTTC.

The V call is TRBV30, the J call TRBJ1-1; D gene ambiguous. Germline V gives CDR1 GTSNPN, CDR2 SVGIG (reference sequence). The CDR3 consists of 11 residues. V was cut by 1 base and J by 6 bases, with 6 bases left in between. The CDR3 is CAWSASPEAFF. The CDR3 DNA reads TGTGCCTGGAGTGCCTCCCCTGAAGCTTTCTTT. Looking up the rest from reference TRBV30 and TRBJ1-1 gives the full variable domain: SQTIHQWPATLVQPVGSPLSLECTVEGTSNPNLYWYRQAAGRGLQLLFYSVGIGQISSEVPQNLSASRPQDRQFILSSKKLLLSDSGFYLCAWSASPEAFFGQGTRLTVV.

This sequence joins TRBV5-6 and TRBJ1-1; D may be TRBD1 (5 bases). This CDR3 is 16 amino acids long. Looked up from germline, CDR1 is SGHDT and CDR2 is YYEEEE. V was trimmed by 0 bases and J by 4 bases, leaving 16 bases between them. The CDR3, as DNA: TGTGCCAGCAGCTTGGGGGCAGGGAAGCCGATCACTGAAGCTTTCTTT. It codes for CASSLGAGKPITEAFF.

The chain uses TRBV29-1 and TRBJ2-2, with 7 positions matching TRBD1. Trimming cost V 6 bases and J 5 bases; bases outside gene matches: 6. This CDR3 has 13 residues. Germline CDR1 is SQVTM and CDR2 is ANQGSEA. CDR3 in amino acids: CSVRQGWTGELFF. In DNA form, the CDR3 reads TGCAGCGTCCGACAGGGTTGGACCGGGGAGCTGTTTTTT.

The chain couples TRBV18 to TRBJ2-4; D is unresolved. V dropped 2 bases and J dropped 0 bases, with 5 bases sitting between them. The CDR3 runs 14 residues. Germline CDR1 is KGHSH and CDR2 is LQKENI. The CDR3, as DNA: TGTGCCAGCTCACCAGGGCTAGCCAAAAACATTCAGTACTTC. Its translation: CASSPGLAKNIQYF. The full variable domain, in which reference TRBV18 and TRBJ2-4 provide the parts outside the CDR3, is NAGVMQNPRHLVRRRGQEARLRCSPMKGHSHVYWYRQLPEEGLKFMVYLQKENIIDESGMPKERFSAEFPKEGPSILRIQQVVRGDSAAYFCASSPGLAKNIQYFGAGTRLSVL.

On this clone itself: At the DNA level, this CDR3 is encoded by other sequences in the same sample as well. V and J are TRBV6-5 and TRBJ2-7; TRBD1 agrees at 9 bases. Germline trimming cut 2 bases from V and 2 bases from J; bases unmatched to any gene: 1. This CDR3 contains 14 residues. The V gene's germline CDR1 is MNHEY and CDR2 SVGAGI. CDR3 sequence reads: CASSYGTGPYEQYF. CDR3 DNA: TGTGCCAGCAGTTACGGGACAGGGCCCTACGAGCAGTACTTC.

The chain carries TRBV7-8 and TRBJ2-7, with 7 bases aligning to TRBD1. This CDR3 region has 14 residues. Germline CDR1 reads SGHVS; CDR2 reads FQNEAQ. With V trimmed by 7 bases and J by 0 bases, 6 bases remained unmatched. The chain's CDR3 is CASMPQGSSYEQYF. In DNA, the CDR3 is TGTGCCAGCATGCCACAGGGGAGCTCCTACGAGCAGTACTTC.

The chain uses TRBV15 and TRBJ1-4; D uncertain. This CDR3 contains 16 residues. CDR1 and CDR2 (germline): LNHNV, YYDKDF (reference sequence). Trimming removed 0 bases at V and 0 bases at J, with 8 bases between. CDR3 bases: TGTGCCACCAGCAGAGATGCGGCAGCAACTAATGAAAAACTGTTTTTT. Translating it yields CATSRDAAATNEKLFF. Full variable domain (missing parts from reference TRBV15 and TRBJ1-4): DAMVIQNPRYQVTQFGKPVTLSCSQTLNHNVMYWYQQKSSQAPKLLFHYYDKDFNNEADTPDNFQSRRPNTSFCFLDIRSPGLGDTAMYLCATSRDAAATNEKLFFGSGTQLSVL.

This clone was seen a handful of times. The chain links TRBV29-1 to TRBJ2-3, with 11 positions matching TRBD1. The CDR3 runs to 15 residues. J gave up 3 bases and V 3 bases, and 5 bases lay outside the gene matches. CDR1 and CDR2 from the germline V gene are SQVTM and ANQGSEA. The DNA of the CDR3 is TGCAGCGTTGACCGGGGGACAGGGGGAACAGATACGCAGTATTTT. Translating gives CSVDRGTGGTDTQYF.

The chain uses TRBV5-1 and TRBJ2-1, with 8 nucleotides matching TRBD2. The CDR3 consists of 15 residues. CDR1 and CDR2 (germline): SGHRS, YFSETQ. Unmatched junction bases numbered 10, after V lost 5 bases and J lost 6 bases. CDR3: CASSSVGTSGNEQFF. The CDR3 DNA sequence: TGCGCCAGCAGTTCGGTCGGGACTAGTGGCAATGAGCAGTTCTTC.

V is TRBV19 and J is TRBJ1-5, with D tentatively TRBD1 (5 bases). Trimming shortened V by 6 bases and J by 7 bases, and 7 bases separated the two germline ends. The germline V gene encodes CDR1 LNHDA and CDR2 SQIVND (reference sequence). This CDR3 spans 11 amino acids. CDR3 sequence reads: CASSGGQPQHF. CDR3 nucleotide sequence: TGTGCCAGTAGCGGGGGGCAGCCCCAGCATTTT.

A remark on this clone: The same CDR3 can be traced to other DNA sequences in this sample. This chain connects TRBV6-1 to TRBJ2-7; D might be TRBD1 (5 bases). Germline assignment: CDR1 MNHNS and CDR2 SASEGT. This CDR3 has 12 residues. Trimming stripped 6 bases from V and 3 bases from J, with 9 bases between. CDR3 in amino acids: CASSPRGYEQYF. The CDR3 DNA is TGTGCCAGCAGCCCAAGGGGCTACGAGCAGTACTTC.

The chain is built from TRBV9 and TRBJ2-2; TRBD2 aligns across 11 bases. V trimming: 5 bases; J trimming: 5 bases; junction bases outside the gene matches: 2. This CDR3 is 14 amino acids long. Germline loops: CDR1 SGDLS, CDR2 YYNGEE. The CDR3 nucleotides are TGTGCCAGCAGGCTAGCGGGAGGAACCGGGGAGCTGTTTTTT. Protein product: CASRLAGGTGELFF.

This chain uses TRBV11-3 with TRBJ2-7; TRBD2 is a possible D gene (7 bases). The CDR3 is 15 amino acids. With 3 bases removed from V and 4 bases from J, the gap between germline ends came to 16 bases. Germline V gene sequence: CDR1 SGHNT, CDR2 YENEEA. Here the CDR3 DNA reads TGTGCCAGCAGCTTTAAGGGGGGGATGACTTACGAGCAGTACTTC. It specifies CASSFKGGMTYEQYF. The variable domain in full, with the rest retrieved from reference TRBV11-3 and TRBJ2-7, is EAGVVQSPRYKIIEKKQPVAFWCNPISGHNTLYWYLQNLGQGPELLIRYENEEAVDDSQLPKDRFSAERLKGVDSTLKIQPAELGDSAVYLCASSFKGGMTYEQYFGPGTRLTVT.

CDR3 bases: TGTGCCAGCAGTTTATGGGCGGGAGGCGGAGAGACCCAGTACTTC. Translating it yields CASSLWAGGGETQYF. The chain carries TRBV27 and TRBJ2-5; 8 bases fit TRBD2. The CDR3 is made up of 15 amino acids. Germline assignment: CDR1 MNHEY and CDR2 SMNVEV (reference sequence). The V gene end was trimmed by 1 base and the J gene end by 4 bases; junction bases not matched to a gene: 5.

V and J are TRBV11-2 and TRBJ2-2; D possibly corresponds to TRBD2 (6 bases). This CDR3 spans 15 amino acids. CDR1 is SGHAT and CDR2 is FQNNGV in the germline V gene. V was cut by 5 bases and J by 12 bases, with 22 bases left in between. The CDR3 is CASSPLGGIPSQLFF. The CDR3 nucleotides read TGTGCCAGCAGCCCCCTCGGCGGGATCCCTTCCCAGCTGTTTTTT. Based on the CDR3 plus reference TRBV11-2 and TRBJ2-2, the full variable domain is EAGVAQSPRYKIIEKRQSVAFWCNPISGHATLYWYQQILGQGPKLLIQFQNNGVVDDSQLPKDRFSAERLKGVDSTLKIQPAKLEDSAVYLCASSPLGGIPSQLFFGEGSRLTVL.